Below, one TCR beta chain is given with its context. What it binds is unknown. A much larger clone lies a single base off, so this may be a read error. This sample was included in a study of Graves' ophthalmopathy and Graves' hyperthyroidism. Regarding the study as a whole: Blood also carried most expanded thyroid clonotypes exceeding 0.001 frequency.

CDR1 and CDR2 from the germline V gene are DFQATT and SNEGSKA (reference sequence). The length of the CDR3 is 13 residues. Unmatched junction bases numbered 8, after V lost 3 bases and J lost 6 bases. Excluded were patients with other autoimmune diseases, uncontrolled infections, pregnancy or lactation. The authors amplified TCR beta CDR3 regions from RNA transcripts. The workflow started with a first-round RT-PCR run with HTBI primers and then moved on to a second-round multiplex PCR. TCRdb independently ran MiXCR on the multiplex PCR reads; one entry per CDR3 protein. This table has more than 550,000 distinct CDR3 sequences, about two fifths appearing once.

The sequencing input was peripheral blood. This TCR was sampled from an adult man with Graves' ophthalmopathy. V is TRBV20-1 and J is TRBJ2-7; 7 bases align to TRBD2. CDR3 DNA sequence: TGCAGTGCTAGGGGGGGGTATAGGAGCGAGCAGTACTTC. Protein: CSARGGYRSEQYF.